The T cell receptor beta chain described here comes from a study of cytomegalovirus exposure and HLA in healthy donors. Generated by immunoSEQ multiplex PCR, the TCRdb table keeps only in-frame clones and is missing some. The sample yields around 86,000 clones, approximately 95% seen once. Germline CDR1 and CDR2: LNHDA and SQIVND (reference sequence). This CDR3 region has 14 residues. With V trimmed by 5 bases and J by 3 bases, 2 bases remained unmatched. V is TRBV19 and J is TRBJ1-4; 8 bases are shared with TRBD1. Specimen: PBMCs. This receptor was taken from a woman younger than 45 in good health and CMV-seropositive. CDR3 in DNA: TGTGCCAGTAGTTTCAGGGGGCCTAATGAAAAACTGTTTTTT. This encodes CASSFRGPNEKLFF.